A selection of T cell receptor beta chains follows, all from one sample in a study of blood T cell repertoires in COVID-19. TCRdb's table, derived via immunoSEQ multiplex PCR, lists solely in-frame clones and lacks some. Of over 250,000 clones in the sample, around 90% were seen once. Sequenced material: PBMCs or T cells enriched from blood (not recorded which). These receptors came from a woman in her twenties or thirties who had recovered from COVID-19. Both conserved end residues are part of each CDR3. Each record gives: V gene, J gene, D gene, clone size, CDR3 DNA, CDR3 protein. D genes are given only for firm matches. Size is omitted from some rows. Given values are once, few, many or a class for expanded clones.

v_gene: TRBV5-5; j_gene: TRBJ1-2; d_gene: .; abundance: .; CDR3nt: TGTGCCAGCAGCTTAGGAGAATCCATTGACTATGGCTACACCTTC; CDR3aa: CASSLGESIDYGYTF
v_gene: TRBV27; j_gene: TRBJ2-5; d_gene: TRBD1; abundance: .; CDR3nt: TGTGCCAGCGTCCCTCGGGGACAGGGCTTCGAGACCCAGTACTTC; CDR3aa: CASVPRGQGFETQYF
v_gene: TRBV7-2; j_gene: TRBJ2-2; d_gene: .; abundance: few; CDR3nt: TGTGCCAGCAGCTTAGAAGCTAGCAACACCGGGGAGCTGTTTTTT; CDR3aa: CASSLEASNTGELFF
v_gene: TRBV6-1; j_gene: TRBJ2-1; d_gene: .; abundance: .; CDR3nt: TGTGCCAGCAGTGAATCATGGGGGCTTGAGCAGTTCTTC; CDR3aa: CASSESWGLEQFF
v_gene: TRBV27; j_gene: TRBJ2-1; d_gene: TRBD2; abundance: .; CDR3nt: TGTGCCAGCAGTTTATCAATAGCGGGAATTCAGAATGAGCAGTTCTTC; CDR3aa: CASSLSIAGIQNEQFF
v_gene: TRBV7-7; j_gene: TRBJ2-7; d_gene: .; abundance: .; CDR3nt: TGTGCTAGCAGCTTAGCCCAGGGGAAGAACTACGAGCAGTACTTC; CDR3aa: CASSLAQGKNYEQYF
v_gene: TRBV5-5; j_gene: TRBJ1-1; d_gene: .; abundance: .; CDR3nt: TGTGCCAGCAGCTTGGGGTCCGGGGGTTACACTGAAGCTTTCTTT; CDR3aa: CASSLGSGGYTEAFF
v_gene: TRBV7-9; j_gene: TRBJ1-5; d_gene: .; abundance: .; CDR3nt: TGTGCCAGCAGCTTAGAAAGAGCATGGGACACCAATCAGCCCCAGCATTTT; CDR3aa: CASSLERAWDTNQPQHF
v_gene: TRBV6-5; j_gene: TRBJ1-2; d_gene: .; abundance: .; CDR3nt: TGTGCCAGCAGTTACTTGGGGGGTGACTATGGCTACACCTTC; CDR3aa: CASSYLGGDYGYTF
v_gene: TRBV30; j_gene: TRBJ2-7; d_gene: TRBD2; abundance: .; CDR3nt: TGTGCCCTCGGACTAGCCGGCGGGCAGTACTTC; CDR3aa: CALGLAGGQYF
v_gene: TRBV12-3/TRBV12-4; j_gene: TRBJ2-7; d_gene: .; abundance: .; CDR3nt: TGTGCCAGCAGTTTGAACGGAGGGGAGCAGTACTTC; CDR3aa: CASSLNGGEQYF
v_gene: TRBV27; j_gene: TRBJ1-6; d_gene: .; abundance: .; CDR3nt: TGTGCCAGCAGTTTTAGGGAGAACAACTCACCCCTCCACTTT; CDR3aa: CASSFRENNSPLHF
v_gene: TRBV2; j_gene: TRBJ1-6; d_gene: .; abundance: .; CDR3nt: TGTGCCAGCATCATTCCGGGGAGCAATTCACCCCTCCACTTT; CDR3aa: CASIIPGSNSPLHF
v_gene: TRBV29-1; j_gene: TRBJ2-1; d_gene: .; abundance: .; CDR3nt: TGCAGCGTTGAAGATATCGACAGCTCCTACAATGAGCAGTTCTTC; CDR3aa: CSVEDIDSSYNEQFF
v_gene: TRBV5-1; j_gene: TRBJ2-2; d_gene: TRBD1; abundance: .; CDR3nt: TGCGCCAGCAGCTCCGGGACAGGGTTCACCGGGGAGCTGTTTTTT; CDR3aa: CASSSGTGFTGELFF
v_gene: TRBV28; j_gene: TRBJ2-3; d_gene: .; abundance: .; CDR3nt: TGTGCCAGCAGTTTATCCACAGGGGGGGGAACAGATACGCAGTATTTT; CDR3aa: CASSLSTGGGTDTQYF
v_gene: TRBV5-1; j_gene: TRBJ1-2; d_gene: .; abundance: .; CDR3nt: TGCGCCAGCAGCGAGTCCCGGGACTTTAATGGCTACACCTTC; CDR3aa: CASSESRDFNGYTF
v_gene: TRBV30; j_gene: TRBJ1-2; d_gene: .; abundance: .; CDR3nt: TGTGCCTGGAACTGGGCAAGGGGAGGGGATGGCTACACCTTC; CDR3aa: CAWNWARGGDGYTF
v_gene: TRBV6-5; j_gene: TRBJ2-7; d_gene: TRBD1; abundance: .; CDR3nt: TGTGCCAGCAGACAGGGGGTCGAGCAGTACTTC; CDR3aa: CASRQGVEQYF
v_gene: TRBV19; j_gene: TRBJ2-5; d_gene: .; abundance: .; CDR3nt: TGTGCCAGTAGTGCAAGGACTACAAACCAAGAGACCCAGTACTTC; CDR3aa: CASSARTTNQETQYF
v_gene: TRBV28; j_gene: TRBJ2-7; d_gene: .; abundance: .; CDR3nt: TGTGCCAGCAGACCCCAGGGGAAGGGGACCTACGAGCAGTACTTC; CDR3aa: CASRPQGKGTYEQYF
v_gene: TRBV11-2; j_gene: TRBJ1-5; d_gene: TRBD1; abundance: .; CDR3nt: TGTGCCAGCAGCTCCAACAGGGGTCTTCAGCCCCAGCATTTT; CDR3aa: CASSSNRGLQPQHF
v_gene: TRBV11-2; j_gene: TRBJ2-2; d_gene: TRBD1; abundance: .; CDR3nt: TGTGCCAGCAGCTTCGTACCACAGGGGGGCGCGAACACCGGGGAGCTGTTTTTT; CDR3aa: CASSFVPQGGANTGELFF
v_gene: TRBV30; j_gene: TRBJ1-4; d_gene: .; abundance: .; CDR3nt: TGTGCCTGGAGTCAAAAGGAGTGGACTAATGAAAAACTGTTTTTT; CDR3aa: CAWSQKEWTNEKLFF
v_gene: TRBV5-8; j_gene: TRBJ1-3; d_gene: .; abundance: .; CDR3nt: TGTGCCAGCAGCTCGTTAGACAGGACCACTCCCGGAAACACCATATATTTT; CDR3aa: CASSSLDRTTPGNTIYF
v_gene: TRBV12-5; j_gene: TRBJ2-1; d_gene: TRBD2; abundance: .; CDR3nt: TGTGCTAGTGGCCTCAGACTAGCGGAGCAGTTCTTC; CDR3aa: CASGLRLAEQFF
v_gene: TRBV7-8; j_gene: TRBJ2-7; d_gene: TRBD1; abundance: .; CDR3nt: TGTGCCAGCAGTCGCGACAGGGTGGCCCACGAGCAGTACTTC; CDR3aa: CASSRDRVAHEQYF
v_gene: TRBV18; j_gene: TRBJ1-3; d_gene: .; abundance: .; CDR3nt: TGTGCCAGCTCACCACCGCAGGGCTCTGGAAACACCATATATTTT; CDR3aa: CASSPPQGSGNTIYF
v_gene: TRBV5-1; j_gene: TRBJ1-1; d_gene: TRBD1; abundance: .; CDR3nt: TGCGCCAGCAGTACACAGGGGGCGAACACTGAAGCTTTCTTT; CDR3aa: CASSTQGANTEAFF
v_gene: TRBV19; j_gene: TRBJ2-7; d_gene: .; abundance: .; CDR3nt: TGTGCCAGTAGTGGGACATCCAGACACGAGCAGTACTTC; CDR3aa: CASSGTSRHEQYF
v_gene: TRBV5-6; j_gene: TRBJ2-5; d_gene: .; abundance: .; CDR3nt: TGTGCCAGCAGCTTGGGGTCCGGACTCTTTAAAGAGACCCAGTACTTC; CDR3aa: CASSLGSGLFKETQYF
v_gene: TRBV5-6; j_gene: TRBJ2-3; d_gene: TRBD2; abundance: .; CDR3nt: TGTGCCAGCACTAGCGGGAGGGCCGTAGATACGCAGTATTTT; CDR3aa: CASTSGRAVDTQYF
v_gene: TRBV2; j_gene: TRBJ2-3; d_gene: TRBD2; abundance: .; CDR3nt: TGTGCCAGCATAAGTCTAGCGGTAGTCACAGATACGCAGTATTTT; CDR3aa: CASISLAVVTDTQYF
v_gene: TRBV4-1; j_gene: TRBJ1-5; d_gene: TRBD1; abundance: .; CDR3nt: TGCGCCAGCAGCCAAGGGCAGGGGGCATCGGGTCAGCCCCAGCATTTT; CDR3aa: CASSQGQGASGQPQHF
v_gene: TRBV6-5; j_gene: TRBJ2-3; d_gene: TRBD2; abundance: .; CDR3nt: TGTGCCAGCAGTTCGGGAGGAGCGCCAGATACGCAGTATTTT; CDR3aa: CASSSGGAPDTQYF
v_gene: TRBV5-1; j_gene: TRBJ2-7; d_gene: TRBD1; abundance: .; CDR3nt: TGCGCCAGCAGCCTCGACAGGGGGCTTTGGTACGAGCAGTACTTC; CDR3aa: CASSLDRGLWYEQYF
v_gene: TRBV30; j_gene: TRBJ1-4; d_gene: .; abundance: .; CDR3nt: TGTGCCTGGCTTACACCCGAAAAACTGTTTTTT; CDR3aa: CAWLTPEKLFF
v_gene: TRBV28; j_gene: TRBJ2-3; d_gene: .; abundance: .; CDR3nt: TGTGCCAGCAGTTCAGACTCGTTCCCGGTGACGCAGTATTTT; CDR3aa: CASSSDSFPVTQYF
v_gene: TRBV7-8; j_gene: TRBJ2-7; d_gene: .; abundance: .; CDR3nt: TGTGCCAGCAGTTTAAGGGGTCCGATAGATTACGAGCAGTACTTC; CDR3aa: CASSLRGPIDYEQYF
v_gene: TRBV27; j_gene: TRBJ2-7; d_gene: .; abundance: .; CDR3nt: TGTGCCAGCAGTTCGGCAGGCGTAAGATACGAGCAGTACTTC; CDR3aa: CASSSAGVRYEQYF
v_gene: TRBV14; j_gene: TRBJ1-3; d_gene: .; abundance: few; CDR3nt: TGTGCCAGCAGCCACCTACAGGGAACCATGGAAGGAAACACCATATATTTT; CDR3aa: CASSHLQGTMEGNTIYF
v_gene: TRBV6-5; j_gene: TRBJ1-2; d_gene: .; abundance: .; CDR3nt: TGTGCCACCCGGGGGGGGGTTACACTGGGCTATGGCTACACCTTC; CDR3aa: CATRGGVTLGYGYTF
v_gene: TRBV19; j_gene: TRBJ2-7; d_gene: TRBD1; abundance: .; CDR3nt: TGTGCCAGTAGTCCCGGACAGGGTGTCCACGAGCAGTACTTC; CDR3aa: CASSPGQGVHEQYF
v_gene: TRBV19; j_gene: TRBJ1-1; d_gene: .; abundance: few; CDR3nt: TGTGCCAGCCTGAAGGTGAGCGGGGACACTGAAGCTTTCTTT; CDR3aa: CASLKVSGDTEAFF
v_gene: TRBV11-2; j_gene: TRBJ2-1; d_gene: TRBD2; abundance: .; CDR3nt: TGTGCCAGCAGCGAAGGGACTAGCGGGAGTTCATTCTTC; CDR3aa: CASSEGTSGSSFF
v_gene: TRBV6-6; j_gene: TRBJ1-4; d_gene: .; abundance: .; CDR3nt: TGTGCCAGCAGTCCCAAGAGCGGAGTGCGAACTAATGAAAAACTGTTTTTT; CDR3aa: CASSPKSGVRTNEKLFF
v_gene: TRBV6-9; j_gene: TRBJ2-2; d_gene: TRBD2; abundance: .; CDR3nt: TGTGCCAGCAGCCGCTCGGTGCGGGAGCGGACCGGGGAGCTGTTTTTT; CDR3aa: CASSRSVRERTGELFF
v_gene: TRBV6-1; j_gene: TRBJ2-3; d_gene: TRBD2; abundance: .; CDR3nt: TGTGCCAGCAGTGAACCAGGGAGGGGCACAGATACGCAGTATTTT; CDR3aa: CASSEPGRGTDTQYF
v_gene: TRBV3-1/TRBV3-2; j_gene: TRBJ2-7; d_gene: TRBD2; abundance: .; CDR3nt: TGTGCCAGCAGCCAGGGGACTAGCGGCTACGAGCAGTACTTC; CDR3aa: CASSQGTSGYEQYF
v_gene: TRBV27; j_gene: TRBJ2-2; d_gene: TRBD2; abundance: .; CDR3nt: TGTGCCAGCAGTCCCAGGACTAGCGGGAACACCGGGGAGCTGTTTTTT; CDR3aa: CASSPRTSGNTGELFF
v_gene: TRBV19; j_gene: TRBJ1-5; d_gene: TRBD1; abundance: .; CDR3nt: TGTGCCAGTAGTATCACCGGGACAGAGCTCTTCCAGCCCCAGCATTTT; CDR3aa: CASSITGTELFQPQHF
v_gene: TRBV21-1; j_gene: TRBJ2-4; d_gene: .; abundance: .; CDR3nt: TGTGCCAGCATCGGGACTAGCGGGAAAAACATTCAGTACTTC; CDR3aa: CASIGTSGKNIQYF
v_gene: TRBV19; j_gene: TRBJ2-7; d_gene: .; abundance: .; CDR3nt: TGTGCCAGTAGTGAGAGGTATGGTAACGAGCAGTACTTC; CDR3aa: CASSERYGNEQYF
v_gene: TRBV19; j_gene: TRBJ2-2; d_gene: TRBD2; abundance: .; CDR3nt: TGTGCCAGTAGTATTTGGCAAGATAATATTCCCGGGAGGGGCACCGGGGAGCTGTTTTTT; CDR3aa: CASSIWQDNIPGRGTGELFF
v_gene: TRBV15; j_gene: TRBJ2-7; d_gene: TRBD2; abundance: .; CDR3nt: TGTGCCACCAGCAGGACTAGCGGCACCTACGAGCAGTACTTC; CDR3aa: CATSRTSGTYEQYF
v_gene: TRBV7-9; j_gene: TRBJ1-5; d_gene: .; abundance: .; CDR3nt: TGTGCCAGCAGCCTTTCAGGGTATAGCAATCAGCCCCAGCATTTT; CDR3aa: CASSLSGYSNQPQHF
v_gene: TRBV27; j_gene: TRBJ1-6; d_gene: TRBD1; abundance: .; CDR3nt: TGTGCCAGCACGGACAGGGTCAATTCACCCCTCCACTTT; CDR3aa: CASTDRVNSPLHF
v_gene: TRBV24-1; j_gene: TRBJ2-3; d_gene: .; abundance: .; CDR3nt: TGTGCCACCAGTCAAACAGATACGCAGTATTTT; CDR3aa: CATSQTDTQYF
v_gene: TRBV24-1; j_gene: TRBJ2-7; d_gene: .; abundance: .; CDR3nt: TGTGCCATCCGGAGCGAGCAGTACTTC; CDR3aa: CAIRSEQYF